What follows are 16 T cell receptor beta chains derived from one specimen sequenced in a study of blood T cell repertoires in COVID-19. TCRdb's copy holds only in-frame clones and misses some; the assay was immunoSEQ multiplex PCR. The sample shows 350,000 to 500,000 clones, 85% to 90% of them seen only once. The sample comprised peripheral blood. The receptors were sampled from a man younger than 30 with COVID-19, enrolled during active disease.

DNA for the CDR3: TGTGCCAGCAGTGAATCAGGGCCTAGCGGTTACACCGGGGAGCTGTTTTTT. Protein sequence: CASSESGPSGYTGELFF. The J gene is TRBJ2-2, the V gene TRBV25-1, with TRBD2 identical over 7 bases. The CDR3 covers 17 residues. Trimming removed 1 base from V and 3 bases from J; junction bases left unmatched: 8. The V gene's germline CDR1 is MGHDK and CDR2 SYGVNS.

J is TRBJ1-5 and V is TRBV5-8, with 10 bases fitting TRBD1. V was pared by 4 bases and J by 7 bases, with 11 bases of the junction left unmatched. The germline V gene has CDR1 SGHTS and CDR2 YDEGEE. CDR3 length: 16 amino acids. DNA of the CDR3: TGTGCCAGCAGCCTTCACCGGGACAGGGGACAGCAGCCCCAGCATTTT. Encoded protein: CASSLHRDRGQQPQHF. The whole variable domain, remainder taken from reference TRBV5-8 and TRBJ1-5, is EAGVTQSPTHLIKTRGQQATLRCSPISGHTSVYWYQQALGLGLQFLLWYDEGEERNRGNFPPRFSGRQFPNYSSELNVNALELEDSALYLCASSLHRDRGQQPQHFGDGTRLSIL.

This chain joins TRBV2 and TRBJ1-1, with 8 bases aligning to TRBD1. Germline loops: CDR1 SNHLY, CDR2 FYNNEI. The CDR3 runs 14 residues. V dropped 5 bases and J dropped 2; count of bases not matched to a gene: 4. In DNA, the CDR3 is TGTGCCAGCAGTCCCGGACAGGGCAACACTGAAGCTTTCTTT. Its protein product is CASSPGQGNTEAFF.

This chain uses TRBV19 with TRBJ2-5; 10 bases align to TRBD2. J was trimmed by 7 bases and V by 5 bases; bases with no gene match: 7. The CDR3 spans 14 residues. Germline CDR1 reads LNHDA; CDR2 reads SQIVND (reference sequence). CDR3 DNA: TGTGCCAGTAGTTTCCAGCGGGGGGGTGGGACCCAGTACTTC. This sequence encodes CASSFQRGGGTQYF. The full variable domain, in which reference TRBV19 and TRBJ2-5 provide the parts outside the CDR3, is DGGITQSPKYLFRKEGQNVTLSCEQNLNHDAMYWYRQDPGQGLRLIYYSQIVNDFQKGDIAEGYSVSREKKESFPLTVTSAQKNPTAFYLCASSFQRGGGTQYFGPGTRLLVL.

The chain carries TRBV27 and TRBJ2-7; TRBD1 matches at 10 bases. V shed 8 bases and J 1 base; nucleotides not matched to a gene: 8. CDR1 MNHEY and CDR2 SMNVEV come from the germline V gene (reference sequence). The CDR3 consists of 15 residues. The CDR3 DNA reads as TGTGCCAGCCGATGGGCGGGACAGGGGTCCTACGAGCAGTACTTC. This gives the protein CASRWAGQGSYEQYF.

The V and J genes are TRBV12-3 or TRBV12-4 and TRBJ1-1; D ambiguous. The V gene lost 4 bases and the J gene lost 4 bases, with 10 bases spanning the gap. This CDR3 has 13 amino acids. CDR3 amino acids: CASSSRRITEAFF. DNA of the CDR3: TGTGCCAGCAGTTCGCGTCGAATCACTGAAGCTTTCTTT.

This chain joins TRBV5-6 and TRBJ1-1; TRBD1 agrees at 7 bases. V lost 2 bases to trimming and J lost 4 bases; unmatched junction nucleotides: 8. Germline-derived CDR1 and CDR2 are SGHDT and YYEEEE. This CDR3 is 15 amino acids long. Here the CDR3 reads CASSFVRDRSTEAFF. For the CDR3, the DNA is TGTGCCAGCAGCTTTGTCCGGGACAGATCCACTGAAGCTTTCTTT.

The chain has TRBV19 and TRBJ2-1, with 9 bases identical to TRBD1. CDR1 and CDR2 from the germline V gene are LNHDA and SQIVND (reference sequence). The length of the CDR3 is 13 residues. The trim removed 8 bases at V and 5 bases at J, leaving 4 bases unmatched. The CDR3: CASRGQGNNEQFF. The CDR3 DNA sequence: TGTGCCAGTCGGGGACAGGGAAACAATGAGCAGTTCTTC.

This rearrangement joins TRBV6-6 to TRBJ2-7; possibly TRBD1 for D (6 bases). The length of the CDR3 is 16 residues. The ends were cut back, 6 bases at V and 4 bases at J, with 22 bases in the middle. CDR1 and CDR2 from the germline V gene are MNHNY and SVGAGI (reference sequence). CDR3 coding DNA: TGTGCCAGCAGACCAACCGGCAGGGGCAGGGGTTACGAGCAGTACTTC. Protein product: CASRPTGRGRGYEQYF.

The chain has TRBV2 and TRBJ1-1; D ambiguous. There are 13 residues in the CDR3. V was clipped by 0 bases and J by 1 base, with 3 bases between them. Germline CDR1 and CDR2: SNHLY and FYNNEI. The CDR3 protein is CASSEAQNTEAFF. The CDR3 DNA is TGTGCCAGCAGTGAAGCTCAGAACACTGAAGCTTTCTTT.

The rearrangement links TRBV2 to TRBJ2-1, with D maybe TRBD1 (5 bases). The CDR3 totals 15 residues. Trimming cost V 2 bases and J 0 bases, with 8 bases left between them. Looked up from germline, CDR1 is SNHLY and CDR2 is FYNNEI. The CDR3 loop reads CASSELDSSYNEQFF. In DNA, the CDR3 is TGTGCCAGCAGTGAATTAGACAGCTCCTACAATGAGCAGTTCTTC.

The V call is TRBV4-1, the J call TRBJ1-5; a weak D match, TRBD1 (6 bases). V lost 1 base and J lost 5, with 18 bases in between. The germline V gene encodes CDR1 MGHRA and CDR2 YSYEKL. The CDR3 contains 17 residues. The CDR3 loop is CASSQGRGGLNHQPQHF. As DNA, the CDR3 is TGCGCCAGCAGCCAAGGTAGGGGGGGGCTGAACCATCAGCCCCAGCATTTT.

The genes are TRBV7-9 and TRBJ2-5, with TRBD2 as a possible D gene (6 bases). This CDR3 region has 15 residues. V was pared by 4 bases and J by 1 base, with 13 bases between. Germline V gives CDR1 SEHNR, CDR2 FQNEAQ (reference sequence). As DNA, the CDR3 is TGTGCCAGCAGCTCCCGACTCGGGAGCCAAGAGACCCAGTACTTC. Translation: CASSSRLGSQETQYF.

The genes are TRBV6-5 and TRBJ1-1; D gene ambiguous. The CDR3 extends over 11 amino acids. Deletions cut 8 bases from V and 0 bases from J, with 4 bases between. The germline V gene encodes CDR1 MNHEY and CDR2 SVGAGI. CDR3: CASRLNTEAFF. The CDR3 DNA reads TGTGCCAGCCGGTTGAACACTGAAGCTTTCTTT.

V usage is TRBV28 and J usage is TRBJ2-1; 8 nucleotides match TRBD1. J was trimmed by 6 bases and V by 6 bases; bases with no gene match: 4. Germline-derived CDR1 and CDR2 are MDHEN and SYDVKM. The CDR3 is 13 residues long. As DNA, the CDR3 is TGTGCCAGCAGCCGCGACAGGGGCAATGAGCAGTTCTTC. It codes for CASSRDRGNEQFF.

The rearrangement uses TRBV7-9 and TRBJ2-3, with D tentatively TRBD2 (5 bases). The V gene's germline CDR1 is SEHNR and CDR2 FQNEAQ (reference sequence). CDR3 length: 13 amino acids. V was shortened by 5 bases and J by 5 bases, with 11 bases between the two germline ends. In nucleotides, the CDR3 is TGTGCCAGCAGCCCCACCCGGGGAGATACGCAGTATTTT. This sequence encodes CASSPTRGDTQYF.